This entry features one TCR beta chain sequence. This sample stems from a study of blood T cell repertoires in COVID-19. Germline CDR1 and CDR2: SGHAT and FQNNGV. The V and J ends lost 1 base and 4 bases respectively, with 8 bases between them. The CDR3 sequence is 14 residues long. TCRdb keeps only in-frame clones here, not all; method: immunoSEQ multiplex PCR. The sample includes roughly 290,000 clones, roughly 91% seen only once; the top ten take approximately 0.84%. The chain has TRBV11-2 and TRBJ1-5; D possibly corresponds to TRBD1 (6 bases). This TCR came from a man aged 30 to 45 with acute or convalescent COVID-19. The sample was peripheral blood. The CDR3 protein is CASSLAGQNQPQHF. The CDR3 DNA reads TGTGCCAGCAGCTTAGCGGGACAAAATCAGCCCCAGCATTTT.